The next 30 T cell receptor beta chains were all read from a single sample in a study of shared clonotypes between healthy human individuals. The repertoire was sequenced with immunoSEQ multiplex PCR; TCRdb's copy has only in-frame clones and lacks some. The sample carries some 2 million clones, 95% recorded once. Sequencing was carried out using naive CD4+ T cells sorted from blood. As for subset: CD45RA+ positively selected. The source of these receptors is a man between 18 and 35 years old in good health.

The table lists this clone with a count of one. The chain couples TRBV6-6 to TRBJ2-2, with 7 bases lining up with TRBD2. Germline V gene data show CDR1 as MNHNY and CDR2 as SVGAGI (reference sequence). V dropped 7 bases and J dropped 6; count of bases not matched to a gene: 5. The CDR3 is 13 amino acids. The CDR3, as DNA: TGTGCCAGCACCGTTAGCGGGCCCGGGGAGCTGTTTTTT. This codes for CASTVSGPGELFF.

The chain employs TRBV28 and TRBJ2-1, with D perhaps matching TRBD2 (5 bases). Trimming took off 5 bases at V and 6 bases at J, with 17 bases between the two ends. The CDR3 extends over 15 amino acids. In germline, CDR1 is MDHEN, CDR2 SYDVKM. The CDR3: CASSTPGLRTNEQFF. CDR3 nucleotide sequence: TGTGCCAGCAGTACCCCCGGACTCCGGACCAATGAGCAGTTCTTC.

The chain recombines TRBV6-5 with TRBJ1-3; D possibly corresponds to TRBD1 (6 bases). The CDR3 runs 14 residues. Germline CDR1 and CDR2: MNHEY and SVGAGI. With 6 bases removed from V and 4 bases from J, the gap between germline ends came to 13 bases. The DNA of the CDR3 is TGTGCCAGCAGCGCAGGGGTCCCAGGAAACACCATATATTTT. Protein: CASSAGVPGNTIYF.

The J gene is TRBJ1-6, the V gene TRBV2; D unclear. The CDR3 totals 17 residues. Trimming shortened V by 3 bases and J by 1 base, and 13 bases separated the two germline ends. CDR1 and CDR2 from the germline V gene are SNHLY and FYNNEI. The CDR3, as DNA: TGTGCCAGCAGTGAGCGTTGGGTTGGGTCCTATAATTCACCCCTCCACTTT. This encodes CASSERWVGSYNSPLHF.

The chain employs TRBV28 and TRBJ1-5; a possible D gene is TRBD1 (6 bases). The CDR3 has 16 amino acids. From germline, CDR1 is MDHEN and CDR2 SYDVKM. The V end was cut by 4 bases, the J end by 1 base, with 14 bases between. The CDR3 spells CASSSRLDRSNQPQHF. The CDR3 DNA is TGTGCCAGCAGTTCTCGTTTGGACAGAAGCAATCAGCCCCAGCATTTT.

The DNA of the CDR3 is TGTGCCAGCAGTTTCGACACCTACGAGCAGTACTTC. Amino acids: CASSFDTYEQYF. This sequence joins TRBV7-8 and TRBJ2-7, with D unresolved. The CDR3 loop spans 12 amino acids. The V end was cut by 6 bases, the J end by 2 bases, with 8 bases between. The V gene's germline CDR1 is SGHVS and CDR2 FQNEAQ.

The J gene is TRBJ1-1, the V gene TRBV5-1; D is perhaps TRBD1 (5 bases). CDR1 is SGHRS, CDR2 YFSETQ, per germline. V shed 4 bases and J shed 8 bases, with 15 bases lying between them. CDR3 size: 13 residues. The CDR3 sequence is CASSASGRAEAFF. The CDR3 DNA is TGCGCCAGCAGCGCGTCAGGGCGGGCAGAAGCTTTCTTT.

The chain has TRBV4-1 and TRBJ1-5; possible D gene TRBD1, 6 bases. CDR3 length: 17 amino acids. V lost 5 bases and J lost 4, with 21 bases in between. The germline V gene has CDR1 MGHRA and CDR2 YSYEKL. This CDR3 is CASSSRGAAGENQPQHF. DNA for the CDR3: TGCGCCAGCAGCTCCCGTGGTGCGGCAGGGGAAAATCAGCCCCAGCATTTT.

This chain joins TRBV18 and TRBJ1-5; D is undetermined. Trimming cost V 4 bases and J 0 bases, with 13 bases left between them. From germline, CDR1 is KGHSH and CDR2 LQKENI. The CDR3 consists of 16 residues. CDR3 bases: TGTGCCAGCTCACGCACGGAGGGAAATAGCAATCAGCCCCAGCATTTT. Protein: CASSRTEGNSNQPQHF.

V is TRBV27 and J is TRBJ2-7; D uncertain. V shed 2 bases and J shed 4 bases, with 9 bases lying between them. The CDR3 consists of 13 residues. Germline-derived CDR1 and CDR2 are MNHEY and SMNVEV (reference sequence). In DNA form, the CDR3 reads TGTGCCAGCAGTTTAAAAGTCCTATACGAGCAGTACTTC. It specifies CASSLKVLYEQYF.

The chain links TRBV19 to TRBJ2-3; 8 bases align to TRBD2. CDR1 and CDR2 (germline): LNHDA, SQIVND (reference sequence). The CDR3 consists of 15 residues. Trimming took 6 bases from V and 2 from J; bases not matched to a gene: 7. The CDR3 DNA reads TGTGCCAGTAGGAGGGTAGCGGGATACACAGATACGCAGTATTTT. It codes for CASRRVAGYTDTQYF.

The chain joins TRBV18 to TRBJ1-1; the D is unclear. The CDR3 totals 13 residues. V dropped 6 bases and J dropped 2 bases, with 10 bases sitting between them. CDR1 and CDR2 from the germline V gene are KGHSH and LQKENI. The DNA for the CDR3 is TGTGCCAGCTCCGATCGGGCCAACACTGAAGCTTTCTTT. Translated: CASSDRANTEAFF.

The rearrangement uses TRBV7-2 and TRBJ2-4; D gene unclear. The CDR3 length is 14 residues. The V end was cut by 1 base, the J end by 8 bases, with 12 bases between. Germline values: CDR1 SGHTA, CDR2 FQGNSA. This chain's CDR3 is CASSLVFSPDIQYF. CDR3 in DNA: TGTGCCAGCAGCTTAGTCTTCAGCCCGGACATTCAGTACTTC.

The CDR3 nucleotides read TGTGCCAGCAGCTTCCTTTCGAACACTGAAGCTTTCTTT. Translation: CASSFLSNTEAFF. This chain joins TRBV11-3 and TRBJ1-1; D gene uncertain. Germline V lookup: CDR1 SGHNT, CDR2 YENEEA. V lost 3 bases, J lost 1 base, and 6 bases lay in between. There are 13 residues in the CDR3. The whole variable domain, filled in from reference TRBV11-3 and TRBJ1-1, reads EAGVVQSPRYKIIEKKQPVAFWCNPISGHNTLYWYLQNLGQGPELLIRYENEEAVDDSQLPKDRFSAERLKGVDSTLKIQPAELGDSAVYLCASSFLSNTEAFFGQGTRLTVV.

CDR3 nucleotides: TGCGCCAGCAGTGAAACGCCGCTTGGAAACACCATATATTTT. Protein: CASSETPLGNTIYF. This chain joins TRBV10-1 and TRBJ1-3; D gene ambiguous. This CDR3 is 14 amino acids long. V lost 3 bases and J 3 bases, leaving 9 bases between the germline ends. Looked up from germline, CDR1 is WNHNN and CDR2 is SYGVQD (reference sequence).

The rearrangement joins TRBV7-9 to TRBJ1-2, with D possibly being TRBD1 (5 bases). The CDR3 length is 15 residues. The V and J ends lost 4 bases and 0 bases respectively, with 12 bases between them. CDR1 is SEHNR, CDR2 FQNEAQ, per germline (reference sequence). CDR3 in DNA: TGTGCCAGCAGCTCCACCGGGGGGACTAACTATGGCTACACCTTC. Its translation is CASSSTGGTNYGYTF.

This clone was seen only once. The chain recombines TRBV11-2 with TRBJ2-1; TRBD2 matches at 8 bases. V shed 3 bases and J 5 bases; nucleotides not matched to a gene: 6. The CDR3 spans 15 residues. Germline V gives CDR1 SGHAT, CDR2 FQNNGV. The CDR3 region has the DNA TGTGCCAGCAGCTTCTCCGGGGGGGGTAACAATGAGCAGTTCTTC. Protein sequence: CASSFSGGGNNEQFF.

DNA of the CDR3: TGTGCCAGCAGTTACTCGATATACCAGATTTATGGCTACACCTTC. Translation: CASSYSIYQIYGYTF. The chain carries TRBV6-5 and TRBJ1-2; D is uncertain. CDR1 and CDR2 (germline): MNHEY, SVGAGI. The CDR3 spans 15 residues. Trimming took off 0 bases at V and 5 bases at J, with 13 bases between the two ends.

This chain joins TRBV7-9 and TRBJ2-3; 8 nucleotides match TRBD2. The CDR3 covers 13 residues. V was clipped by 11 bases and J by 0 bases; unmatched bases: 4. The V gene's germline CDR1 is SEHNR and CDR2 FQNEAQ (reference sequence). The CDR3 bases are TGTGCCTTGGCTAGCGGGAGCACAGATACGCAGTATTTT. Its protein product is CALASGSTDTQYF. Full variable domain (outside the CDR3, taken from reference TRBV7-9 and TRBJ2-3): DTGVSQNPRHKITKRGQNVTFRCDPISEHNRLYWYRQTLGQGPEFLTYFQNEAQLEKSRLLSDRFSAERPKGSFSTLEIQRTEQGDSAMYLCALASGSTDTQYFGPGTRLTVL.

This chain connects TRBV6-1 to TRBJ2-7; 7 bases are a match to TRBD2. The germline V gene has CDR1 MNHNS and CDR2 SASEGT. The V and J ends lost 2 bases and 3 bases, in that order; junction bases with no gene match: 7. This CDR3 is built from 15 residues. CDR3 DNA: TGTGCCAGCAGTGAACTAGCGGAGCAATTCTACGAGCAGTACTTC. This sequence encodes CASSELAEQFYEQYF.

With regard to this clone: In the same sample, other DNA sequences code for this CDR3. The V and J genes are TRBV5-4 and TRBJ2-5; D is ambiguous. V lost 0 bases, J lost 3 bases, and 6 bases lay in between. Germline values: CDR1 SGHNT, CDR2 YYREEE (reference sequence). CDR3 size: 13 residues. CDR3 bases: TGTGCCAGCAGCTTGGCGCAAGAAGAGACCCAGTACTTC. It is translated as CASSLAQEETQYF.

The rearrangement joins TRBV18 to TRBJ1-1, with 8 bases identical to TRBD1. Per the germline V gene, CDR1 is KGHSH and CDR2 is LQKENI. The CDR3 runs to 16 residues. Trimming cost V 6 bases and J 1 base; bases outside gene matches: 10. CDR3 bases: TGTGCCAGCTCCCTCGGACAGGGAACATCGAACACTGAAGCTTTCTTT. Its translation: CASSLGQGTSNTEAFF. Looking up the rest from reference TRBV18 and TRBJ1-1 gives the full variable domain: NAGVMQNPRHLVRRRGQEARLRCSPMKGHSHVYWYRQLPEEGLKFMVYLQKENIIDESGMPKERFSAEFPKEGPSILRIQQVVRGDSAAYFCASSLGQGTSNTEAFFGQGTRLTVV.

The chain joins TRBV5-4 to TRBJ2-3, with 10 positions matching TRBD2. Germline values: CDR1 SGHNT, CDR2 YYREEE (reference sequence). This CDR3 region has 19 residues. V dropped 3 bases and J dropped 0; count of bases not matched to a gene: 13. CDR3 residues: CASSSQTKTSGPSTDTQYF. The CDR3 DNA follows: TGTGCCAGCAGCTCCCAGACGAAGACTAGCGGGCCTAGCACAGATACGCAGTATTTT. Full variable domain (rest looked up from reference TRBV5-4 and TRBJ2-3): ETGVTQSPTHLIKTRGQQVTLRCSSQSGHNTVSWYQQALGQGPQFIFQYYREEENGRGNFPPRFSGLQFPNYSSELNVNALELDDSALYLCASSSQTKTSGPSTDTQYFGPGTRLTVL.

This clone was seen just once. The rearrangement uses TRBV9 and TRBJ2-1; D not resolved. Trimming removed 1 base at V and 0 bases at J, with 11 bases between. The germline CDR1 and CDR2 sequences are SGDLS and YYNGEE. The CDR3 spans 16 residues. CDR3 region: CASSVTSLSSYNEQFF. CDR3 in DNA: TGTGCCAGCAGCGTAACCAGCTTGAGCTCCTACAATGAGCAGTTCTTC.

V gene TRBV5-1 combines with J gene TRBJ1-1, with 7 bases aligning to TRBD1. The CDR3 has 15 amino acids. With V trimmed by 0 bases and J by 6 bases, 8 bases remained unmatched. Germline CDR1 and CDR2: SGHRS and YFSETQ. CDR3: CASSLEGRGLSEAFF. CDR3 DNA: TGCGCCAGCAGCTTGGAGGGGAGGGGGCTCTCTGAAGCTTTCTTT.

The chain links TRBV18 to TRBJ2-1; 10 bases line up with TRBD2. Germline assignment: CDR1 KGHSH and CDR2 LQKENI. CDR3 size: 15 residues. V dropped 6 bases and J dropped 8; count of bases not matched to a gene: 10. This CDR3 is CASSLPSGSFYEQFF. The CDR3 bases are TGTGCCAGCTCTCTTCCTAGCGGGAGTTTCTATGAGCAGTTCTTC.

The V gene is TRBV30, the J gene TRBJ1-2; 8 nucleotides agree with TRBD1. The CDR3 sequence is 14 residues long. J lost 9 bases, V lost 2 bases, and 11 bases had no gene match. CDR1 and CDR2 (germline): GTSNPN, SVGIG (reference sequence). CDR3 loop: CAWSSDRGPSSYTF. In nucleotides, the CDR3 is TGTGCCTGGAGTTCCGACAGGGGCCCTTCGAGCTACACCTTC.

This chain connects TRBV5-4 to TRBJ2-5, with D hard to call. Germline CDR1 is SGHNT and CDR2 is YYREEE (reference sequence). The germline V and J ends were trimmed by 4 bases and 5 bases, with 21 bases remaining between them. This CDR3 has 16 residues. Here the CDR3 reads CASSGLISGTGETQYF. The CDR3 DNA follows: TGTGCCAGCAGCGGGCTCATCTCAGGCACCGGGGAGACCCAGTACTTC.

As regards this clone: The same CDR3 can be traced to other DNA sequences in this sample. The V and J genes are TRBV5-1 and TRBJ1-2, with no clear D. Germline V CDR1 and CDR2: SGHRS, YFSETQ. The CDR3 has 13 amino acids. Trimming stripped 0 bases from V and 4 bases from J, with 7 bases between. CDR3: CASSLEALYGYTF. In DNA form, the CDR3 reads TGCGCCAGCAGCTTGGAGGCTCTCTATGGCTACACCTTC.

V gene TRBV18 combines with J gene TRBJ2-3, with TRBD2 identical over 12 bases. The CDR3 contains 15 residues. J gave up 5 bases and V 6 bases, and 6 bases lay outside the gene matches. Per germline, CDR1 KGHSH and CDR2 LQKENI. In nucleotides, the CDR3 is TGTGCCAGCTCGCGACTAGCGGGAGATGTAGATACGCAGTATTTT. Its protein is CASSRLAGDVDTQYF.